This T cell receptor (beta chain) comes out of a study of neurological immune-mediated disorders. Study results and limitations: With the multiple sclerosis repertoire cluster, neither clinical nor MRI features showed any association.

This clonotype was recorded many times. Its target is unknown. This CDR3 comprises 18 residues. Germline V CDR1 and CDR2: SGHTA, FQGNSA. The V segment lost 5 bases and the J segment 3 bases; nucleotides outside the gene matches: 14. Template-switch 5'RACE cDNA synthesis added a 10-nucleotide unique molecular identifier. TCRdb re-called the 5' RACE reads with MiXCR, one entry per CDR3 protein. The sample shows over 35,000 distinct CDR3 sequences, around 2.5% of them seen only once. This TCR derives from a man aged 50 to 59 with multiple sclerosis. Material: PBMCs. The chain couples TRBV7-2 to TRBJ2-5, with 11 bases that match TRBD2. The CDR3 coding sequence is TGTGCCAGCAGCCCGGGCGCTAGCGGGGGGCGAGGGGAAGAGACCCAGTACTTC. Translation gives CASSPGASGGRGEETQYF.